This TCR beta chain emerged from a study of blood T cell repertoires in COVID-19. About the study: COVID-19 samples from acute and convalescent phases originated in the United States, Italy and Spain. T cells, B-cell-depleted T cells, or PBMCs supplied cDNA or gDNA.

The CDR3 is 11 residues long. The V and J ends lost 7 bases and 9 bases respectively, with 13 bases between them. Germline CDR1 and CDR2: SEHNR and FQNEAQ (reference sequence). While infection was still active, Seattle patients were enrolled and then followed longitudinally. This clone has only a few counts. Profiling relied on immunoSEQ multiplex PCR, and the TCRdb table lists in-frame clones only, not all of them. The sample records 150,000 to 200,000 clones, roughly 76% being singletons. Sequenced material: peripheral blood. This receptor was obtained from a woman of 80 years or more with COVID-19, enrolled during active disease. The chain links TRBV7-9 to TRBJ2-7; TRBD1 might be the D (6 bases). The CDR3 reads CASTNQGLQYF. The CDR3 nucleotides read TGTGCCAGCACGAATCAGGGGTTGCAGTACTTC. The whole variable domain, remainder taken from reference TRBV7-9 and TRBJ2-7, is DTGVSQNPRHKITKRGQNVTFRCDPISEHNRLYWYRQTLGQGPEFLTYFQNEAQLEKSRLLSDRFSAERPKGSFSTLEIQRTEQGDSAMYLCASTNQGLQYFGPGTRLTVT.